This TCR beta chain was observed in a study of T cells in Graves' hyperthyroidism and ophthalmopathy. Study results and caveats: A 13 V-J model separated ophthalmopathy from stable hyperthyroidism.

The investigators amplified TCR beta CDR3 regions from RNA transcripts. In the first-round RT-PCR of the TCR CDR3, the HTBI primer set was used. TCRdb re-analysed the multiplex PCR reads in MiXCR, keeping a single row per CDR3 protein. Of some 600,000 distinct CDR3 sequences in the sample, approximately 13% were seen once. This clonotype was recorded many times. Its matching antigen is unknown. Fresh peripheral blood, 8 to 10 ml, was the source of the PBMCs. The CDR3 runs to 14 residues. V shed 4 bases and J 5 bases; nucleotides not matched to a gene: 6. Germline CDR1 reads MNHEY; CDR2 reads SVGEGT. Input material: blood. The TCR comes from a woman aged 30 to 39 with Graves' hyperthyroidism that later progressed to Graves' ophthalmopathy. The rearrangement links TRBV6-2 or TRBV6-3 to TRBJ2-3; TRBD2 matches at 7 bases. The CDR3 here is CASSSAGVRDTQYF. CDR3 DNA: TGTGCCAGCAGTTCCGCGGGAGTCAGAGATACGCAGTATTTT.